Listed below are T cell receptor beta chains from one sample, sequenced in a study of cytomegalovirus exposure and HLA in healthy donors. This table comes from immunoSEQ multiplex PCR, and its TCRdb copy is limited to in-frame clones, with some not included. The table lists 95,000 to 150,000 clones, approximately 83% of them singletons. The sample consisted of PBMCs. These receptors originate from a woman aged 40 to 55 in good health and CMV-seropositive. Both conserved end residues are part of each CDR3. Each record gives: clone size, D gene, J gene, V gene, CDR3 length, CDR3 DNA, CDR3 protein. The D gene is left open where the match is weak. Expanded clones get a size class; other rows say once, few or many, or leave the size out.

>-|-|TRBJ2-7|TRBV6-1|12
TGTGCCAGCAGTGGAGGGGGACCAGAGCAGTACTTC
CASSGGGPEQYF
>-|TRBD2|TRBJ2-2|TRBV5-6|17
TGTGCCAGCAGTTCTACTAGCGGGAGAACTATGGGCGGGGAGCTGTTTTTT
CASSSTSGRTMGGELFF
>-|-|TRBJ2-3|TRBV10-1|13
TGCGCCAGCAGCGCTCGGGACACAGATACGCAGTATTTT
CASSARDTDTQYF
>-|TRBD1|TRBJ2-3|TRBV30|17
TGTGCCTGGAGTGGATACGGGACAGGGAAGGGAACAGATACGCAGTATTTT
CAWSGYGTGKGTDTQYF
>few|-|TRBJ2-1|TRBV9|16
TGTGCCAGCAGCGTAGATGGCATAAACTCCTACAATGAGCAGTTCTTC
CASSVDGINSYNEQFF
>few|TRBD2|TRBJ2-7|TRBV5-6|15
TGTGCCAGCAGCCGGGGACTAGCGGGTACCTACGAGCAGTACTTC
CASSRGLAGTYEQYF
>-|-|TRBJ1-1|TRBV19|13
TGTGCCAGTAATCTGGCGGGGGCCACTGAAGCTTTCTTT
CASNLAGATEAFF
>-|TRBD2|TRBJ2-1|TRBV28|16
TGTGCCAGCAGTCCCGGGGCTAGCGGTGGAAACAATGAGCAGTTCTTC
CASSPGASGGNNEQFF
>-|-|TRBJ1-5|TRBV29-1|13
TGCAGCGCCCGACAGAATAGCAATCAGCCCCAGCATTTT
CSARQNSNQPQHF
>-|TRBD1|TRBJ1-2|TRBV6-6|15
TGTGCCAGCAGGACCTCCCGACAGGGGAACTATGGCTACACCTTC
CASRTSRQGNYGYTF
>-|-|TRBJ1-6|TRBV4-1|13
TGCGCCAGCAGCCAAGATCTCGATTCACCCCTCCACTTT
CASSQDLDSPLHF
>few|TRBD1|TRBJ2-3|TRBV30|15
TGTGCCTGGAGTGTCGGACAGGGTCACGCAGATACGCAGTATTTT
CAWSVGQGHADTQYF
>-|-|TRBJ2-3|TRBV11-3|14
TGTGCCAGCAGCTTAGGAACAGGGACAGATACGCAGTATTTT
CASSLGTGTDTQYF
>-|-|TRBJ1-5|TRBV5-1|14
TGCGCCAGCAGCTTACAGGGTGAGGGGCAGCCCCAGCATTTT
CASSLQGEGQPQHF
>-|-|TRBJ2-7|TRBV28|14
TGTGCCAGCAGTTTATCCCCGGTTACCTACGAGCAGTACTTC
CASSLSPVTYEQYF
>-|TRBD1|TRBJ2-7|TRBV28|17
TGTGCCAGCAGACCGCCCATTCGAGAACAGGGGAACTACGAGCAGTACTTC
CASRPPIREQGNYEQYF
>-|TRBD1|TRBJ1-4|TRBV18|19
TGTGCCAGCTCACCAAACGTCGGGACAGGGAAAACAACTAATGAAAAACTGTTTTTT
CASSPNVGTGKTTNEKLFF
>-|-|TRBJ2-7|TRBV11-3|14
TGTGCCAGCAGCGACTACCGGGACTCCCACGAGCAGTACTTC
CASSDYRDSHEQYF
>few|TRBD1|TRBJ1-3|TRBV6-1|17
TGTGCCAGCAGTGAGGAAGGACAGGGGGGCTCTGGAAACACCATATATTTT
CASSEEGQGGSGNTIYF
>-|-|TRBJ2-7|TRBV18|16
TGTGCCAGCTCACGCGGGGGCGTGATTACCTACTACGAGCAGTACTTC
CASSRGGVITYYEQYF